The entry that follows covers one T cell receptor (beta chain) sequence. No antigen is known for it. The data stem from a study of vaccination effects on CD4 cells after COVID-19. As for the study in general: Convalescent patient samples, from two individuals, date to 16 days and one week before vaccination.

Following 10 days of culture, CD4+ T cells were isolated. The CDR3 covers 14 residues. V shed 2 bases and J 5 bases; nucleotides not matched to a gene: 4. Looked up from germline, CDR1 is SGHNT and CDR2 is YYREEE (reference sequence). Only in-frame clones appear in the TCRdb table, and some are missing; sequencing was by immunoSEQ multiplex PCR. The sample includes about 47,000 clones, around 76% of them seen just once. Study findings and constraints: In convalescents, post-vaccine spike-reactive clones were mainly new clones induced by vaccination.

Sequenced material: CD4+ T cells from PBMCs cultured without peptide, taken before COVID-19 vaccination. This chain links TRBV5-4 with TRBJ2-5; 9 bases are a match to TRBD1. This clonotype originated in a human donor who had a prior SARS-CoV-2 infection. Written as DNA, the CDR3 is TGTGCCAGCAGCTTTACAGGGGGCGGCGAGACCCAGTACTTC. Its protein is CASSFTGGGETQYF. Looking up the rest from reference TRBV5-4 and TRBJ2-5 gives the full variable domain: ETGVTQSPTHLIKTRGQQVTLRCSSQSGHNTVSWYQQALGQGPQFIFQYYREEENGRGNFPPRFSGLQFPNYSSELNVNALELDDSALYLCASSFTGGGETQYFGPGTRLLVL.